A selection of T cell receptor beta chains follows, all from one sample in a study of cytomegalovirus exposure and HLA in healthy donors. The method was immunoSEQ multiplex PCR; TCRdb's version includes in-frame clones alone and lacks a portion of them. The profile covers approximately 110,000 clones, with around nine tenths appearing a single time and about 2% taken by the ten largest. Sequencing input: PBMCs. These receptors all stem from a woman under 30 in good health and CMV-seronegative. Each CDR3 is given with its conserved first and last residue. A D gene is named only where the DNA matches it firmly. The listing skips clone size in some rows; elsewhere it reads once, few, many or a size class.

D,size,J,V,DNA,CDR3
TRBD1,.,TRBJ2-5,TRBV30,TGTGCCTGGGCCTGGGACAGGCGGAAGACCCAGTACTTC,CAWAWDRRKTQYF
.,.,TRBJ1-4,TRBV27,TGTGCCAGCAGTTTGTCAGGGAGGGAAAAACTGTTTTTT,CASSLSGREKLFF
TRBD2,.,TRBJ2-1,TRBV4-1,TGCGCCAGCAGCCTCGGACTAGCGGGAGGTCCCCTAAATTCTGAGCAGTTCTTC,CASSLGLAGGPLNSEQFF
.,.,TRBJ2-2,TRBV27,TGTGCCAGCAGTGAGCTGATGAACACCGGGGAGCTGTTTTTT,CASSELMNTGELFF
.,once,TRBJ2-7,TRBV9,TGTGCCAGCAGCGTAAGTGCAGTCAACTACGAGCAGTACTTC,CASSVSAVNYEQYF
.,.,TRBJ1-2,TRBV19,TGTGCCAGTAGGACAGACTCAGGCCTCAATGGCTACACCTTC,CASRTDSGLNGYTF
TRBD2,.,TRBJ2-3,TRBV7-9,TGTGCCAGCAAGCGGGAGGGAGGAGATACGCAGTATTTT,CASKREGGDTQYF
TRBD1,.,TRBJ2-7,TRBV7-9,TGTGCCAGCAGCTTAGCTGTTGGGACAGTTACCTACGAGCAGTACTTC,CASSLAVGTVTYEQYF
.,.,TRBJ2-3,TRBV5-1,TGCGCCAGCAGTTTCATGACAGGTACCACAGATACGCAGTATTTT,CASSFMTGTTDTQYF
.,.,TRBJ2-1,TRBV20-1,TGCAGTGCTAGCGGAACAGTACAGCAGTTCTTC,CSASGTVQQFF
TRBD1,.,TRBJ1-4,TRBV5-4,TGTGCCAGCAGCTTGGCCCCTGACAGGGCGGGTGAAAAACTGTTTTTT,CASSLAPDRAGEKLFF
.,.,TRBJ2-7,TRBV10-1,TGCGCCAGCAGGTATCGACAAGATGCCTACGAGCAGTACTTC,CASRYRQDAYEQYF
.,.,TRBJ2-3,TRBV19,TGTGCCAGTAGTATAGATCCAGGAGGAGATACGCAGTATTTT,CASSIDPGGDTQYF
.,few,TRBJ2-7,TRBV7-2,TGTGCCAGCAGCCCTCAGGTCAGCTCCTACGAGCAGTACTTC,CASSPQVSSYEQYF
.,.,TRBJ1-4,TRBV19,TGTGCCAGTAGTCAGAGACAGGAGATAATGAAACTGTTTTTT,CASSQRQEIMKLFF
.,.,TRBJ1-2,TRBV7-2,TGTGCCAGCAGCCCCCTTCAGTACTATGGCTACACCTTC,CASSPLQYYGYTF
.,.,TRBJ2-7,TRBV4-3,TGCGCCAGCAGCCAAGTAGGGGGGGGCACAAGCGAGCAGTACTTC,CASSQVGGGTSEQYF
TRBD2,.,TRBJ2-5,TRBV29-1,TGCAGCGTTGAACGAGCGGGGGGGCGGGAGACCCAGTACTTC,CSVERAGGRETQYF
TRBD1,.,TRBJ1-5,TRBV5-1,TGCGCCAGCAGGCTCAGACAGGGGTTCTTTCAGCCCCAGCATTTT,CASRLRQGFFQPQHF
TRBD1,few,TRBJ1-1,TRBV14,TGTGCCAGCAGCCAAGTTGGAACAGGGGGCGAATACAACACTGAAGCTTTCTTT,CASSQVGTGGEYNTEAFF
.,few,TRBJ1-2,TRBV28,TGTGCCAGCAGTCCCGCGGGGGTCCCCCGCAACTATGGCTACACCTTC,CASSPAGVPRNYGYTF
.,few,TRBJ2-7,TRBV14,TGTGCCAGCAGCCCCTCGGGGCGGGGAACCTACGAGCAGTACTTC,CASSPSGRGTYEQYF
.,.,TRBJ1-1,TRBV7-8,TGTGCCAGCAGCTTGGGACACCCGAACACTGAAGCTTTCTTT,CASSLGHPNTEAFF
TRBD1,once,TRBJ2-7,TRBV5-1,TGCGCCAGCAGCCCCGGGACAGGGTTTTACGAGCAGTACTTC,CASSPGTGFYEQYF
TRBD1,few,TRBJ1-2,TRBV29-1,TGCAGCGTTGAAAGGGACAGGGGATATGGCTACACCTTC,CSVERDRGYGYTF
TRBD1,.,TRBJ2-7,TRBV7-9,TGTGCCAGCAGCTTAGGCAGGGGGCGTTCCGAGCAGTACTTC,CASSLGRGRSEQYF
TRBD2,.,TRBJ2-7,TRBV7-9,TGTGCCAGCTCGACTAGCGGGGGGAAATACGAGCAGTACTTC,CASSTSGGKYEQYF
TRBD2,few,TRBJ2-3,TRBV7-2,TGTGCCAGCAGCCGGACTAGAGTAGCGGATACGCAGTATTTT,CASSRTRVADTQYF
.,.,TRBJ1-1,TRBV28,TGTGCCAGCAGTTCACCGGAGGAAACTCAGGCTTTCTTT,CASSSPEETQAFF
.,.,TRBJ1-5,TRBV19,TGTGCCAGTAGTACCGGTCGCTTTTATAGCAATCAGCCCCAGCATTTT,CASSTGRFYSNQPQHF
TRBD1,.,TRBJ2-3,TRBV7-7,TGTGCCAGCAGCTCACCTCCGGGACAGGTAGCAGATACGCAGTATTTT,CASSSPPGQVADTQYF